The 27 T cell receptor beta chains presented below share a single source sample, sequenced in a study of T cells in Graves' hyperthyroidism and ophthalmopathy. Amplification yielded TCR beta CDR3 regions, with RNA transcripts as the source. The HTBI primer set served for first-round RT-PCR of the TCR CDR3. TCRdb itself ran the multiplex PCR reads through MiXCR, one entry per CDR3 protein. This sample yields hundreds of thousands of distinct CDR3 sequences, of which less than 25% are seen a single time; 30% to 40% belongs to the top ten. The sequencing input was blood. All receptors derive from a man between 25 and 39 years old with Graves' ophthalmopathy.

The chain combines TRBV6-1 with TRBJ1-5, with 10 bases aligning to TRBD1. The V gene's germline CDR1 is MNHNS and CDR2 SASEGT. Trimming removed 4 bases from V and 12 bases from J; junction bases left unmatched: 12. The CDR3 covers 15 residues. In DNA, the CDR3 is TGTGCCAGCAGTGCTTTGGGGACAGGGGAGCTAATCCAGCATTTT. It yields the protein CASSALGTGELIQHF.

The chain links TRBV9 to TRBJ2-3, with no clear D. Germline CDR1 SGDLS, CDR2 YYNGEE. The ends were cut back, 5 bases at V and 6 bases at J, with 13 bases in the middle. The length of the CDR3 is 13 residues. CDR3 coding DNA: TGTGCCAGCAGTGGCAATCTGGAGGATACGCAGTATTTT. Its protein product is CASSGNLEDTQYF.

This clonotype was seen many times. Relative to the germline gene, one junction end is altered; a read error may explain this. The chain combines TRBV5-1 with TRBJ1-1, with TRBD1 matching over 7 bases. The CDR3 is 14 amino acids. Germline-derived CDR1 and CDR2 are SGHRS and YFSETQ. The DNA for the CDR3 is TGTGCCAGCAGTTCGCGGACAGGGAACACTGAAGCTTTCTTT. Protein: CASSSRTGNTEAFF. Together with reference TRBV5-1 and TRBJ1-1, the CDR3 gives the full variable domain: KAGVTQTPRYLIKTRGQQVTLSCSPISGHRSVSWYQQTPGQGLQFLFEYFSETQRNKGNFPGRFSGRQFSNSRSEMNVSTLELGDSALYLCASSSRTGNTEAFFGQGTRLTVV.

This chain uses TRBV28 with TRBJ1-2; the match to TRBD1 covers 8 bases. Germline V gene sequence: CDR1 MDHEN, CDR2 SYDVKM. This CDR3 has 15 residues. Trimming took 5 bases from V and 4 from J; bases not matched to a gene: 9. This CDR3 is CASSPPGQGSYGYTF. In DNA form, the CDR3 reads TGTGCCAGCAGTCCGCCTGGACAGGGAAGCTATGGCTACACCTTC.

A few counts support this clonotype. The rearrangement uses TRBV29-1 and TRBJ1-2; possibly TRBD1 for D (6 bases). Per germline, CDR1 SQVTM and CDR2 ANQGSEA. The CDR3 has 12 residues. With 0 bases removed from V and 8 bases from J, the gap between germline ends came to 10 bases. The chain's CDR3 is CSVEDRGQGYTF. For the CDR3, the DNA is TGCAGCGTTGAAGATCGGGGGCAGGGCTACACCTTC.

The V gene is TRBV20-1, the J gene TRBJ2-5; TRBD1 might be the D (6 bases). In germline, CDR1 is DFQATT, CDR2 SNEGSKA (reference sequence). V lost 5 bases and J 1 base, leaving 14 bases between the germline ends. The CDR3 is 14 residues long. The CDR3 loop reads CSALDRTFQETQYF. The CDR3 DNA reads TGCAGTGCTTTGGACAGAACCTTCCAAGAGACCCAGTACTTC.

This clonotype was seen repeatedly, ten times or more. Compared with germline, one end of the junction differs, possibly owing to a read error. This sequence joins TRBV5-1 and TRBJ2-1; the match to TRBD2 covers 14 bases. Germline assignment: CDR1 SGHRS and CDR2 YFSETQ. The CDR3 spans 14 residues. CDR3 loop: CASSPGLAGDEQFF. The DNA of the CDR3 is TGTGCCAGCAGCCCGGGACTAGCGGGAGATGAGCAGTTCTTC.

This clonotype was detected a few times. V and J are TRBV28 and TRBJ1-4; possible D gene TRBD1, 6 bases. The CDR3 is 15 residues long. V was pared by 4 bases and J by 8 bases, with 17 bases between. Germline V CDR1 and CDR2: MDHEN, SYDVKM. CDR3 nucleotides: TGTGCCAGCAGTTCCGCCTCGGCAGGGGAAGAAAAACTGTTTTTT. Residues: CASSSASAGEEKLFF.

The table lists this clonotype with a few counts. The chain's CDR3 is CASSGAGGAEQYF. CDR3 bases: TGCGCCAGCAGCGGGGCGGGAGGGGCCGAGCAGTACTTC. The V gene is TRBV5-1, the J gene TRBJ2-7; the match to TRBD2 covers 9 bases. This CDR3 region has 13 residues. J lost 6 bases, V lost 4 bases, and 5 bases had no gene match. The germline CDR1 and CDR2 sequences are SGHRS and YFSETQ.

There are many counts of this clonotype. The chain has TRBV27 and TRBJ1-1; 8 bases fit TRBD1. Germline loops: CDR1 MNHEY, CDR2 SMNVEV (reference sequence). This CDR3 has 15 residues. With 5 bases clipped from V and 4 bases from J, the junction kept 9 bases outside the gene matches. The CDR3 loop is CASSGTGIASTEAFF. The CDR3 coding sequence is TGTGCCAGCAGTGGGACAGGCATCGCCAGCACTGAAGCTTTCTTT.

This clonotype was seen repeatedly, ten times or more. This sequence joins TRBV12-3 or TRBV12-4 and TRBJ1-4; no reliable D call. The CDR3 consists of 14 residues. The V end lost 2 bases, the J end lost 8 bases, and 12 bases lay between the germline ends. The CDR3 region is CASSLQLVGEKLFF. The CDR3 nucleotides are TGTGCCAGCAGTTTACAACTCGTAGGGGAAAAACTGTTTTTT.

The chain links TRBV20-1 to TRBJ1-1; the D is unclear. The CDR3 has 13 residues. V was clipped by 2 bases and J by 1 base, with 8 bases between them. Germline V gene data show CDR1 as DFQATT and CDR2 as SNEGSKA (reference sequence). The CDR3 protein is CSARSRTNTEAFF. For the CDR3, the DNA is TGCAGTGCTAGATCCAGGACGAACACTGAAGCTTTCTTT.

The chain employs TRBV10-3 and TRBJ2-2, with D possibly called TRBD1 or TRBD2 (5 bases each). V was shortened by 9 bases and J by 6 bases, with 11 bases between the two germline ends. The CDR3 extends over 12 amino acids. Germline V CDR1 and CDR2: ENHRY, SYGVKD. CDR3 amino acids: CAIRDGSGELFF. The CDR3 DNA reads as TGTGCCATACGGGACGGATCCGGGGAGCTGTTTTTT.

The V gene is TRBV3-1, the J gene TRBJ2-2; TRBD2 matches at 10 bases. Germline assignment: CDR1 LGHDT and CDR2 YNNKEL (reference sequence). V lost 3 bases and J lost 4; bases outside the gene matches: 2. The CDR3 sequence is 15 residues long. The DNA of the CDR3 is TGTGCCAGCAGCCAGCTAGCGGGAGCCACCGGGGAGCTGTTTTTT. It yields the protein CASSQLAGATGELFF.

J is TRBJ2-3 and V is TRBV2; 9 bases are shared with TRBD1. The CDR3 has 16 residues. The V gene's germline CDR1 is SNHLY and CDR2 FYNNEI. Trimming removed 6 bases from V and 6 bases from J; junction bases left unmatched: 13. The CDR3 DNA is TGTGCCAGCAGACTTCCCCCGGGACAGGGACGCGATACGCAGTATTTT. This codes for CASRLPPGQGRDTQYF.

This clonotype was counted a few times. This chain uses TRBV6-1 with TRBJ2-1; TRBD2 matches at 7 bases. CDR1 is MNHNS, CDR2 SASEGT, per germline. The J segment lost 6 bases and the V segment lost 8 bases, leaving 7 bases of the junction unmatched. The CDR3 has 13 residues. The DNA of the CDR3 is TGTGCCAGCGAGACTAGCCCAGCCAATGAGCAGTTCTTC. Protein product: CASETSPANEQFF.

Ten or more counts support this clonotype. The chain carries TRBV3-1 and TRBJ1-4; TRBD1 aligns across 8 bases. The V gene's germline CDR1 is LGHDT and CDR2 YNNKEL (reference sequence). After removal of 0 bases from V and 7 bases from J, the junction contained 1 base not matched to a gene. This CDR3 has 14 residues. The CDR3 spells CASSQEGQAEKLFF. In DNA, the CDR3 is TGTGCCAGCAGCCAAGAGGGACAGGCTGAAAAACTGTTTTTT.

There are many counts of this clonotype. J is TRBJ1-5 and V is TRBV5-8; no firm D call. The germline CDR1 and CDR2 sequences are SGHTS and YDEGEE. The CDR3 sequence is 14 residues long. Trimming shortened V by 4 bases and J by 11 bases, and 19 bases separated the two germline ends. Written as DNA, the CDR3 is TGTGCCAGCAGCCATCGATCAAAACCCCTGGCCCAGCATTTT. Amino acid sequence: CASSHRSKPLAQHF.

There are many counts of this clonotype. The chain uses TRBV12-3 or TRBV12-4 and TRBJ1-1, with no clear D. The CDR3 sequence is 11 residues long. V lost 8 bases and J 7 bases, leaving 11 bases between the germline ends. CDR3 sequence (DNA): TGTGCCAGCTCGATGGCAGATGAAGCTTTCTTT. This codes for CASSMADEAFF.

This clonotype was observed a handful of times. The chain combines TRBV6-5 with TRBJ2-3, with D unresolved. CDR1 and CDR2 (germline): MNHEY, SVGAGI. The CDR3 is 14 amino acids. V lost 2 bases, J lost 10 bases, and 16 bases lay in between. Written as DNA, the CDR3 is TGTGCCAGCAGTTACCCCCCGACTCCCCCGTCGCAGTATTTT. Translated, it gives CASSYPPTPPSQYF.

This clonotype has just a few counts. The V gene is TRBV20-1, the J gene TRBJ2-7; D possibly corresponds to TRBD2 (5 bases). Germline V gene data show CDR1 as DFQATT and CDR2 as SNEGSKA (reference sequence). The CDR3 contains 17 residues. V lost 1 base and J lost 0, with 19 bases in between. For the CDR3, the DNA is TGCAGTGCTAGAGTCATTATCGGACTTCTCGACTCCTACGAGCAGTACTTC. It encodes CSARVIIGLLDSYEQYF.

The rearrangement joins TRBV25-1 to TRBJ2-6; D is unresolved. Trimming cost V 1 base and J 3 bases, with 4 bases left between them. The length of the CDR3 is 14 residues. The germline gives CDR1 MGHDK, CDR2 SYGVNS. CDR3 bases: TGTGCCAGCAGTGAATGGAGTGGGGCCAACGTCCTGACTTTC. Protein: CASSEWSGANVLTF.

This clonotype was counted only a few times. The V gene is TRBV30, the J gene TRBJ1-6; 9 bases are a match to TRBD1. The CDR3 runs 15 residues. The junction had 7 bases not matched to a gene; V was cut back by 3 bases and J by 7 bases. The germline V gene has CDR1 GTSNPN and CDR2 SVGIG (reference sequence). The CDR3 nucleotides read TGTGCCTGGAGGTCTAGGGACAGGGACAATTCACCCCTCCACTTT. It translates to CAWRSRDRDNSPLHF.

The chain links TRBV7-9 to TRBJ2-1; 7 bases are a match to TRBD2. The CDR3 totals 15 residues. Germline assignment: CDR1 SEHNR and CDR2 FQNEAQ (reference sequence). V was clipped by 1 base and J by 9 bases; unmatched bases: 9. The CDR3 reads CASSLEETSLGEQFF. The CDR3 region has the DNA TGTGCCAGCAGCTTAGAGGAGACTAGCCTCGGTGAGCAGTTCTTC. Full variable domain (rest looked up from reference TRBV7-9 and TRBJ2-1): DTGVSQNPRHKITKRGQNVTFRCDPISEHNRLYWYRQTLGQGPEFLTYFQNEAQLEKSRLLSDRFSAERPKGSFSTLEIQRTEQGDSAMYLCASSLEETSLGEQFFGPGTRLTVL.

The CDR3 loop is CAWSRRQAGANVLTF. CDR3 sequence (DNA): TGTGCCTGGAGCAGACGACAGGCCGGGGCCAACGTCCTGACTTTC. This chain uses TRBV30 with TRBJ2-6; D may be TRBD1 (6 bases). V lost 3 bases and J lost 4, with 13 bases in between. This CDR3 has 15 residues. Germline values: CDR1 GTSNPN, CDR2 SVGIG (reference sequence).

This clonotype was picked up a small number of times. The chain couples TRBV14 to TRBJ2-1; 16 positions match TRBD2. V gave up 4 bases and J gave up 0 bases; unmatched junction bases: 9. This CDR3 region has 20 residues. Germline CDR1 and CDR2: SGHDN and FVKESK. CDR3 sequence: CASSLKGLAGGMVSYNEQFF. DNA for the CDR3: TGTGCCAGCAGCCTAAAGGGACTAGCGGGAGGGATGGTCTCCTACAATGAGCAGTTCTTC.

Ten or more counts support this clonotype. The chain carries TRBV5-1 and TRBJ2-1; D gene uncertain. The germline gives CDR1 SGHRS, CDR2 YFSETQ. V was clipped by 0 bases and J by 3 bases, with 4 bases between them. CDR3 length: 13 amino acids. The CDR3 loop is CASSLADYNEQFF. Here the CDR3 DNA reads TGCGCCAGCAGCTTGGCCGACTACAATGAGCAGTTCTTC.